Shown below are 27 T cell receptor beta chains from a single sample sequenced in a study of shared clonotypes between healthy human individuals. Sequencing used immunoSEQ multiplex PCR; TCRdb keeps in-frame clones, though not all of them. Among about 600,000 clones listed, about 96% were seen once. Sequencing used naive CD4+ T cells sorted from blood. Indicated subset: CD45RA+ positively selected. All receptors come from a woman aged 30 to 39 in good health.

This rearrangement joins TRBV25-1 to TRBJ1-3; TRBD1 aligns across 12 bases. V dropped 3 bases and J dropped 2; count of bases not matched to a gene: 2. Germline loops: CDR1 MGHDK, CDR2 SYGVNS. The CDR3 has 16 residues. CDR3 in amino acids: CASSDRDRGPGNTIYF. CDR3 nucleotide sequence: TGTGCCAGCAGTGATCGGGACAGGGGGCCTGGAAACACCATATATTTT.

The chain combines TRBV19 with TRBJ1-5, with 8 bases that match TRBD1. The germline gives CDR1 LNHDA, CDR2 SQIVND (reference sequence). The CDR3 is 15 residues long. The trim removed 1 base at V and 6 bases at J, leaving 5 bases unmatched. The CDR3 region has the DNA TGTGCCAGTAGTATAGGGGACAGGACCATTCAGCCCCAGCATTTT. Translation: CASSIGDRTIQPQHF.

The gene calls are TRBV27 and TRBJ2-1; tentative D call: TRBD2 (6 bases). This CDR3 has 16 amino acids. V lost 1 base and J lost 2, with 12 bases in between. The germline V gene has CDR1 MNHEY and CDR2 SMNVEV (reference sequence). The CDR3 loop reads CASSLLAGSPYNEQFF. In nucleotides, the CDR3 is TGTGCCAGCAGTTTATTGGCGGGATCACCCTACAATGAGCAGTTCTTC.

The J gene is TRBJ1-1, the V gene TRBV7-9; D ambiguous. V lost 3 bases and J lost 7, with 9 bases in between. There are 12 residues in the CDR3. The V gene's germline CDR1 is SEHNR and CDR2 FQNEAQ (reference sequence). CDR3 loop: CASSLKPREAFF. CDR3 DNA: TGTGCCAGCAGCTTGAAACCCCGTGAAGCTTTCTTT.

The rearrangement joins TRBV2 to TRBJ1-1; TRBD1 aligns across 10 bases. This CDR3 comprises 18 residues. In germline, CDR1 is SNHLY, CDR2 FYNNEI. Losses at the gene ends were 0 bases for V and 4 bases for J; bases not matched to a gene: 11. Here the CDR3 DNA reads TGTGCCAGCAGTGAAGCGCTTGGGACAGGGGCTGTGTCCACTGAAGCTTTCTTT. Translation: CASSEALGTGAVSTEAFF.

The chain has TRBV28 and TRBJ2-1; a possible D gene is TRBD2 (6 bases). The CDR3 length is 16 residues. The V end lost 5 bases, the J end lost 4 bases, and 18 bases lay between the germline ends. The V gene's germline CDR1 is MDHEN and CDR2 SYDVKM. In DNA form, the CDR3 reads TGTGCCAGCAGTACCCCGGGACTTCCGGAATACAATGAGCAGTTCTTC. Encoded protein: CASSTPGLPEYNEQFF.

The chain couples TRBV7-8 to TRBJ1-3; D unresolved. V was shortened by 1 base and J by 2 bases, with 12 bases between the two germline ends. From germline, CDR1 is SGHVS and CDR2 FQNEAQ. CDR3 length: 16 amino acids. CDR3 bases: TGTGCCAGCAGCTTAGGCCGGGTCCCCGCTGGAAACACCATATATTTT. This codes for CASSLGRVPAGNTIYF. Drawing the rest from reference TRBV7-8 and TRBJ1-3, the complete variable domain is GAGVSQSPRYKVAKRGQDVALRCDPISGHVSLFWYQQALGQGPEFLTYFQNEAQLDKSGLPSDRFFAERPEGSVSTLKIQRTQQEDSAVYLCASSLGRVPAGNTIYFGEGSWLTVV.

The chain joins TRBV27 to TRBJ1-4; 9 nucleotides align to TRBD1. This CDR3 spans 15 amino acids. V shed 4 bases, J shed 10 bases, and the junction held 10 bases outside the gene matches. Germline values: CDR1 MNHEY, CDR2 SMNVEV (reference sequence). The CDR3 region is CASSSTGTGKGKLFF. The CDR3 DNA sequence: TGTGCCAGCAGTTCTACCGGGACAGGGAAAGGAAAACTGTTTTTT.

The V gene is TRBV5-1, the J gene TRBJ2-3; 12 nucleotides align to TRBD2. CDR1 and CDR2 (germline): SGHRS, YFSETQ. CDR3 length equals 17 residues. J was trimmed by 7 bases and V by 4 bases; bases with no gene match: 13. The CDR3 DNA reads TGCGCCAGCAGCCCCGGGACTAGCGGGTCCGGGGGGAATACGCAGTATTTT. Translating gives CASSPGTSGSGGNTQYF.

This sequence joins TRBV5-1 and TRBJ2-2; 7 bases are shared with TRBD2. The CDR3 is 15 residues long. In germline, CDR1 is SGHRS, CDR2 YFSETQ. V gave up 5 bases and J gave up 3 bases; unmatched junction bases: 7. CDR3 sequence reads: CASSIGGSDTGELFF. For the CDR3, the DNA is TGCGCCAGCAGTATCGGCGGGAGCGACACCGGGGAGCTGTTTTTT.

The chain has TRBV28 and TRBJ1-3; a weak D match, TRBD1 (5 bases). The germline V gene encodes CDR1 MDHEN and CDR2 SYDVKM. V was shortened by 4 bases and J by 0 bases, with 16 bases between the two germline ends. CDR3 length equals 17 residues. DNA of the CDR3: TGTGCCAGCAGTTCTGGGGGGGAGGCCAGCTCTGGAAACACCATATATTTT. Protein: CASSSGGEASSGNTIYF.

Points on this clone: This CDR3 is also generated by other DNA sequences in the sample. This chain uses TRBV2 with TRBJ2-1; the match to TRBD2 covers 8 bases. This CDR3 region has 15 residues. Trimming took 8 bases from V and 2 from J; bases not matched to a gene: 8. The germline V gene encodes CDR1 SNHLY and CDR2 FYNNEI. CDR3 sequence: CASSGLAGAYNEQFF. CDR3 sequence (DNA): TGTGCCAGCTCCGGGCTAGCGGGTGCCTACAATGAGCAGTTCTTC. The entire variable domain, with the rest obtained from reference TRBV2 and TRBJ2-1, is as follows: EPEVTQTPSHQVTQMGQEVILRCVPISNHLYFYWYRQILGQKVEFLVSFYNNEISEKSEIFDDQFSVERPDGSNFTLKIRSTKLEDSAMYFCASSGLAGAYNEQFFGPGTRLTVL.

This CDR3 reads CASSLAVGGELFF. The CDR3 DNA reads TGTGCCAGCAGCTTAGCGGTAGGGGGGGAGCTGTTTTTT. V gene TRBV7-8 combines with J gene TRBJ2-2; no firm D call. The germline V gene has CDR1 SGHVS and CDR2 FQNEAQ. The CDR3 runs to 13 residues. V was pared by 0 bases and J by 8 bases, with 7 bases between.

V usage is TRBV27 and J usage is TRBJ1-1; D gene uncertain. The CDR3 runs to 13 residues. CDR1 is MNHEY, CDR2 SMNVEV, per germline (reference sequence). Between the trimmed V and J ends, which lost 6 bases and 1 base, there was a span of 9 bases. CDR3 in amino acids: CASRWQGNTEAFF. The CDR3 DNA sequence: TGTGCCAGCAGGTGGCAAGGGAACACTGAAGCTTTCTTT.

The chain employs TRBV2 and TRBJ1-2; D unresolved. CDR3 length: 14 residues. V was cut by 7 bases and J by 8 bases, with 20 bases left in between. Germline-derived CDR1 and CDR2 are SNHLY and FYNNEI. CDR3 region: CASKGPVAGSGYTF. CDR3 nucleotide sequence: TGTGCCAGCAAAGGACCCGTAGCGGGTAGCGGCTACACCTTC.

The V and J genes are TRBV5-1 and TRBJ2-7; 12 nucleotides agree with TRBD2. The CDR3 has 17 amino acids. Trimming at V came to 0 bases and at J to 7 bases, leaving 11 bases not matched to a gene. Germline CDR1 is SGHRS and CDR2 is YFSETQ. Here the CDR3 reads CASSLELAGGSPGEQYF. Here the CDR3 DNA reads TGCGCCAGCAGCTTGGAACTAGCGGGAGGCTCGCCGGGTGAGCAGTACTTC.

The gene calls are TRBV11-2 and TRBJ2-1, with TRBD1 matching over 10 bases. Germline V CDR1 and CDR2: SGHAT, FQNNGV. The CDR3 extends over 15 amino acids. The J segment lost 8 bases and the V segment lost 2 bases, leaving 6 bases of the junction unmatched. The CDR3 nucleotides read TGTGCCAGCAGCTTATCGGCGACAGGGGGCCATGAGCAGTTCTTC. This sequence encodes CASSLSATGGHEQFF.

Here the CDR3 DNA reads TGTGCCAGCGCCGGGACCGGGGGAGAAAAACTGTTTTTT. Translated, it gives CASAGTGGEKLFF. The V and J genes are TRBV5-5 and TRBJ1-4; tentative D call: TRBD1 (5 bases). This CDR3 has 13 amino acids. V was trimmed by 7 bases and J by 8 bases, leaving 15 bases between them. CDR1 is SGHKS and CDR2 is YYEKEE in the germline V gene (reference sequence).

The V and J genes are TRBV5-1 and TRBJ1-2; a possible D gene is TRBD1 (6 bases). Germline V gene data show CDR1 as SGHRS and CDR2 as YFSETQ. This CDR3 is built from 15 residues. The ends were cut back, 5 bases at V and 3 bases at J, with 17 bases in the middle. The DNA of the CDR3 is TGCGCCAGCAGACCTGTCGGGGGGGCGGACTATGGCTACACCTTC. This encodes CASRPVGGADYGYTF.

This chain links TRBV27 with TRBJ2-5, with TRBD2 identical over 11 bases. From germline, CDR1 is MNHEY and CDR2 SMNVEV (reference sequence). V trimming: 6 bases; J trimming: 7 bases; junction bases outside the gene matches: 19. The CDR3 has 18 residues. Here the CDR3 reads CASSSVTGTSGPPGTQYF. The CDR3 nucleotides read TGTGCCAGCAGCTCGGTAACCGGGACTAGCGGCCCCCCCGGGACCCAGTACTTC.

The V gene is TRBV7-9, the J gene TRBJ2-3; a weak D match, TRBD2 (5 bases). The CDR3 has 16 amino acids. V was clipped by 2 bases and J by 2 bases, with 14 bases between them. CDR1 is SEHNR, CDR2 FQNEAQ, per germline (reference sequence). CDR3 sequence: CASSLSTDYATDTQYF. Here the CDR3 DNA reads TGTGCCAGCAGCTTATCGACCGACTACGCCACAGATACGCAGTATTTT.

This chain uses TRBV27 with TRBJ1-2; 7 bases line up with TRBD1. The CDR3 is 15 residues long. V lost 6 bases to trimming and J lost 3 bases; unmatched junction nucleotides: 10. The germline gives CDR1 MNHEY, CDR2 SMNVEV (reference sequence). The CDR3 coding sequence is TGTGCCAGCAGCCTCACGACAGGGAGAGACTATGGCTACACCTTC. It specifies CASSLTTGRDYGYTF.

V is TRBV10-3 and J is TRBJ1-1; D is unresolved. Germline V gene sequence: CDR1 ENHRY, CDR2 SYGVKD. V was cut by 6 bases and J by 2 bases, with 10 bases left in between. This CDR3 region has 13 residues. This chain's CDR3 is CAISPTVNTEAFF. The CDR3 coding sequence is TGTGCCATCAGCCCTACAGTTAACACTGAAGCTTTCTTT.

V usage is TRBV19 and J usage is TRBJ1-4; perhaps TRBD1 as D (6 bases). V lost 6 bases to trimming and J lost 4 bases, with 15 bases between them. In germline, CDR1 is LNHDA, CDR2 SQIVND (reference sequence). This CDR3 contains 15 residues. In DNA form, the CDR3 reads TGTGCCAGTAGCTTTGGGAGGACAGATAATGAAAAACTGTTTTTT. Protein sequence: CASSFGRTDNEKLFF.

The rearrangement uses TRBV4-1 and TRBJ2-1, with 9 positions matching TRBD2. The CDR3 sequence is 17 residues long. In germline, CDR1 is MGHRA, CDR2 YSYEKL. Trimming at V came to 6 bases and at J to 1 base, leaving 10 bases not matched to a gene. CDR3 nucleotide sequence: TGCGCCAGCAGGCCTAGCGGGATGAGAGGGTCCTACAATGAGCAGTTCTTC. Amino acid sequence: CASRPSGMRGSYNEQFF.

The chain's CDR3 is CASSGGKSEKLFF. In nucleotides, the CDR3 is TGTGCCTCTAGCGGGGGTAAAAGCGAAAAACTGTTTTTT. The V and J genes are TRBV19 and TRBJ1-4; perhaps TRBD1 as D (5 bases). V lost 11 bases to trimming and J lost 8 bases, with 18 bases between them. Germline assignment: CDR1 LNHDA and CDR2 SQIVND (reference sequence). The length of the CDR3 is 13 residues. The full variable domain, with the rest looked up from reference TRBV19 and TRBJ1-4, is DGGITQSPKYLFRKEGQNVTLSCEQNLNHDAMYWYRQDPGQGLRLIYYSQIVNDFQKGDIAEGYSVSREKKESFPLTVTSAQKNPTAFYLCASSGGKSEKLFFGSGTQLSVL.

The chain recombines TRBV11-2 with TRBJ2-2; no clear D. Per the germline V gene, CDR1 is SGHAT and CDR2 is FQNNGV. Deletions cut 6 bases from V and 0 bases from J, with 8 bases between. The CDR3 has 14 amino acids. DNA of the CDR3: TGTGCCAGCAGTACACTCGCGAACACCGGGGAGCTGTTTTTT. Translating gives CASSTLANTGELFF.